Listed here are 9 T cell receptor beta chains from one sample, sequenced in a study of T cell repertoires in cytomegalovirus infection. Which antigens these TCRs recognize remains unknown. A single record per CDR3 protein comes from TCRdb applying MiXCR to the reads. Of 650,000 to 900,000 distinct CDR3 sequences detected, around a third appear once; the ten largest clones hold around 12%. Material: cultured CD8+ T cells from PBMCs, obtained from culture after CMV antigen stimulation. The receptors shown here come from a human donor in good health (CMV status not recorded). Some clones in this sample may be carry-over from other donors' samples.

The sample holds a few counts of this clonotype. This chain joins TRBV12-3 or TRBV12-4 and TRBJ2-2; 12 positions agree with TRBD2. The CDR3 is 15 amino acids. Trimming removed 3 bases from V and 7 bases from J; junction bases left unmatched: 3. CDR3 loop: CASSFTSGGLGELFF. The CDR3 coding sequence is TGTGCCAGCAGTTTTACTAGCGGGGGGCTCGGGGAGCTGTTTTTT.

The table lists this clonotype with a few counts. The chain combines TRBV4-3 with TRBJ2-2; TRBD2 is a possible D gene (6 bases). CDR3 size: 16 residues. Germline CDR1 LGHNA, CDR2 YSLEER. The ends were cut back, 0 bases at V and 1 base at J, with 9 bases in the middle. The DNA of the CDR3 is TGCGCCAGCAGCCAAGATGAGGGACTGAACACCGGGGAGCTGTTTTTT. This sequence encodes CASSQDEGLNTGELFF.

This clonotype came up a few times. The V gene is TRBV7-8, the J gene TRBJ2-1; 7 nucleotides line up with TRBD1. CDR1 and CDR2 from the germline V gene are SGHVS and FQNEAQ. Germline trimming cut 3 bases from V and 9 bases from J; bases unmatched to any gene: 14. The CDR3 runs 16 residues. The CDR3: CASSFLSGQIFIEQFF. CDR3 sequence (DNA): TGTGCCAGCAGCTTTCTCTCGGGACAGATTTTTATTGAGCAGTTCTTC.

This chain uses TRBV6-6 with TRBJ2-1; 9 bases line up with TRBD1. The CDR3 is 15 amino acids. V was pared by 7 bases and J by 6 bases, with 10 bases of the junction left unmatched. The germline gives CDR1 MNHNY, CDR2 SVGAGI (reference sequence). In nucleotides, the CDR3 is TGTGCCAGCACCCGAAAGGGACAGGGAGGCAATGAGCAGTTCTTC. Translating gives CASTRKGQGGNEQFF.

This clonotype turned up a few times. The genes are TRBV6-5 and TRBJ2-7; 7 bases match TRBD1. Germline V lookup: CDR1 MNHEY, CDR2 SVGAGI. V lost 7 bases to trimming and J lost 0 bases; unmatched junction nucleotides: 9. The CDR3 has 15 amino acids. CDR3 loop: CASKQGTASSYEQYF. The DNA of the CDR3 is TGTGCCAGCAAACAAGGGACAGCGAGCTCCTACGAGCAGTACTTC.

This clonotype was counted once. The genes are TRBV6-5 and TRBJ1-2, with D maybe TRBD1 (5 bases). Per germline, CDR1 MNHEY and CDR2 SVGAGI. V shed 4 bases and J shed 7 bases, with 13 bases lying between them. CDR3 length equals 13 residues. CDR3: CASSWGPTTGYTF. The DNA for the CDR3 is TGTGCCAGCAGTTGGGGACCTACAACTGGCTACACCTTC.

The chain joins TRBV7-8 to TRBJ2-5; D call uncertain. The germline gives CDR1 SGHVS, CDR2 FQNEAQ. V lost 4 bases and J 2 bases, leaving 8 bases between the germline ends. CDR3 length: 13 amino acids. The chain's CDR3 is CASSSQRQETQYF. CDR3 in DNA: TGTGCCAGCAGCTCCCAGAGGCAAGAGACCCAGTACTTC.

The chain couples TRBV27 to TRBJ2-7, with TRBD2 identical over 13 bases. CDR3 length: 17 amino acids. V dropped 3 bases and J dropped 7; count of bases not matched to a gene: 12. Germline V CDR1 and CDR2: MNHEY, SMNVEV (reference sequence). CDR3 DNA sequence: TGTGCCAGCAGTTTTTCCGGACTAGCGGGGGCCTCAGGAGAGCAGTACGTC. It codes for CASSFSGLAGASGEQYV.

In its sample, this clonotype was seen a few times. The chain joins TRBV12-5 to TRBJ1-2; D is perhaps TRBD1 (6 bases). The V end was cut by 6 bases, the J end by 0 bases, with 17 bases between. There are 16 residues in the CDR3. In germline, CDR1 is LGHNT, CDR2 FRNRAP. CDR3 amino acids: CASGIAIRTANYGYTF. The CDR3 DNA follows: TGTGCTAGTGGGATTGCCATCCGGACAGCTAACTATGGCTACACCTTC.